The rows below give T cell receptor beta chains drawn from one sample of a study of cytomegalovirus exposure and HLA in healthy donors. Sequencing was performed with immunoSEQ multiplex PCR; in TCRdb, only in-frame clones are kept and a portion is missing. Listed are over 100,000 clones; 6.8% falls within the top ten. Input material: PBMCs. The receptors were sampled from a man aged 35 to 55 in good health and CMV-seropositive. The CDR3 runs from the conserved cysteine through the conserved F or W. Fields, in order: V gene, D gene, J gene, CDR3 protein, CDR3 DNA. D genes are given only for firm matches.

TRBV5-1,.,TRBJ1-4,CASSDQRRGEKLFF,TGCGCCAGCAGCGATCAAAGAAGGGGCGAAAAACTGTTTTTT
TRBV7-2,TRBD2,TRBJ2-1,CASSLTSGYPSYNEQLF,TGTGCCAGCAGCTTAACTAGCGGGTACCCCTCCTACAATGAGCAGCTCTTC
TRBV29-1,.,TRBJ1-2,CSVETANYGYTF,TGCAGCGTTGAAACAGCCAACTATGGCTACACCTTC
TRBV7-3,.,TRBJ1-1,CASSLLGGDLEAFF,TGTGCCAGCAGCTTATTAGGAGGGGACCTTGAAGCTTTCTTT
TRBV10-2,TRBD2,TRBJ2-7,CASSGLPEGGNF,TGCGCCAGCAGCGGACTCCCCGAGGGAGGGAACTTC
TRBV10-1,.,TRBJ1-2,CASSEDGSYGYTF,TGCGCCAGCAGTGAGGATGGGAGCTATGGCTACACCTTC
TRBV5-4,TRBD2,TRBJ2-1,CASSLERESWNEQFF,TGTGCCAGCAGCTTGGAGCGGGAATCGTGGAATGAGCAGTTCTTC
TRBV7-9,TRBD1,TRBJ2-7,CASSDDRVGEQYF,TGTGCCAGCAGCGACGACAGGGTTGGGGAGCAGTACTTC
TRBV10-3,TRBD1,TRBJ2-3,CAISTGTGGDTQYF,TGTGCCATCAGTACCGGGACAGGGGGAGATACGCAGTATTTT
TRBV5-1,.,TRBJ2-7,CASSEWERPYEQYF,TGCGCCAGCAGCGAGTGGGAGCGTCCCTACGAGCAGTACTTC
TRBV27,.,TRBJ2-7,CASSSNYEQYF,TGTGCCAGCAGTTCAAACTACGAGCAGTACTTC
TRBV28,.,TRBJ1-5,CASSSTDSPTPQPQHF,TGTGCCAGCAGTTCGACGGACAGCCCAACTCCCCAGCCCCAGCATTTT
TRBV6-1,TRBD2,TRBJ2-3,CASSEVAGAYTDTQYF,TGTGCCAGCAGTGAGGTAGCGGGAGCCTACACAGATACGCAGTATTTT
TRBV11-3,.,TRBJ1-1,CASSFTGNTEAFF,TGTGCCAGCAGCTTCACGGGGAACACTGAAGCTTTCTTT
TRBV5-1,.,TRBJ1-5,CASSLEGGLSNQPQHF,TGCGCCAGCAGCTTGGAAGGGGGTTTAAGCAATCAGCCCCAGCATTTT
TRBV14,TRBD2,TRBJ2-3,CASSQASGRPVDTQYF,TGTGCCAGCAGCCAAGCTAGCGGGAGACCTGTAGATACGCAGTATTTT
TRBV28,.,TRBJ1-5,CASRQVGQPQHF,TGTGCCAGCCGACAGGTAGGACAGCCCCAGCATTTT
TRBV4-2,TRBD2,TRBJ2-7,CASSQGLAGVYEQYF,TGTGCCAGCAGCCAGGGTCTAGCGGGGGTTTACGAGCAGTACTTC
TRBV5-1,.,TRBJ1-1,CASSLGTDFVGTEAFF,TGCGCCAGCAGCTTGGGGACAGATTTTGTCGGCACTGAAGCTTTCTTT
TRBV5-1,.,TRBJ2-7,CASSPFTISYEQYF,TGCGCCAGCAGCCCCTTTACTATCTCCTACGAGCAGTACTTC
TRBV28,TRBD1,TRBJ1-5,CASSSDREGQPQHF,TGTGCCAGCAGTTCGGACAGGGAGGGTCAGCCCCAGCATTTT
TRBV10-2,TRBD2,TRBJ2-3,CASSVFSGRAGDTQYF,TGCGCCAGCAGTGTCTTTAGCGGGAGGGCCGGAGATACGCAGTATTTT
TRBV29-1,.,TRBJ1-4,CSVEAGRGGEKLFF,TGCAGCGTTGAGGCGGGGCGCGGGGGGGAAAAACTGTTTTTT
TRBV13,TRBD2,TRBJ2-1,CASSSYLNPLRLAGGDEQFF,TGTGCCAGCAGCTCATACCTTAACCCCCTAAGGCTAGCGGGAGGCGATGAGCAGTTCTTC
TRBV30,.,TRBJ1-6,CAWSVAGWRALHF,TGTGCCTGGAGTGTTGCCGGGTGGAGAGCCCTCCACTTT
TRBV15,TRBD2,TRBJ2-4,CATSSGGVAKNIQYF,TGTGCCACCAGCAGTGGGGGGGTTGCCAAAAACATTCAGTACTTC
TRBV6-1,TRBD2,TRBJ2-2,CASSQGLAVFTGELFF,TGTGCCAGCAGTCAAGGGCTAGCGGTATTTACCGGGGAGCTGTTTTTT
TRBV10-2,.,TRBJ2-1,CASSLTADREQFF,TGCGCCAGCAGTTTGACAGCAGATCGTGAGCAGTTCTTC
TRBV6-5,.,TRBJ2-2,CASSYSLAGMDGELFF,TGTGCCAGCAGTTACTCGCTCGCAGGGATGGACGGGGAGCTGTTTTTT
TRBV19,.,TRBJ2-1,CASSHDRSSYNEQFF,TGTGCCAGTAGTCATGACAGAAGCTCCTACAATGAGCAGTTCTTC
TRBV7-9,TRBD2,TRBJ2-7,CASGLAGDSYEQYF,TGTGCCAGCGGGCTAGCGGGGGACTCCTACGAGCAGTACTTC
TRBV6-5,.,TRBJ2-7,CATSGGLSYEQYF,TGTGCCACCTCAGGAGGACTCTCCTACGAGCAGTACTTC
TRBV6-5,.,TRBJ2-5,CASSLGLSGETQYF,TGTGCCAGCAGTTTAGGACTGTCGGGGGAGACCCAGTACTTC
TRBV29-1,.,TRBJ2-7,CSVETSGTGTYEQYF,TGCAGCGTTGAAACAAGCGGTACAGGGACCTACGAGCAGTACTTC
TRBV28,.,TRBJ1-1,CASSFSKGPYTEAFF,TGTGCCAGCAGTTTCTCTAAGGGGCCCTACACTGAAGCTTTCTTT
TRBV28,TRBD1,TRBJ1-4,CASGVTGTGVGHNEKLFF,TGTGCCAGCGGGGTAACCGGGACAGGGGTTGGCCATAATGAAAAACTGTTTTTT
TRBV5-1,TRBD1,TRBJ2-5,CASSNRGLGETQYF,TGCGCCAGCAGTAACAGGGGGTTGGGAGAGACCCAGTACTTC
TRBV5-1,.,TRBJ2-5,CASSLGGSSQETQYF,TGCGCCAGCAGCTTGGGCGGGTCCAGCCAGGAGACCCAGTACTTC
TRBV6-6,.,TRBJ2-7,CASNQEQYF,TGTGCCAGCAATCAAGAGCAGTACTTC
TRBV7-2,.,TRBJ2-5,CASSLSILAQETQYF,TGTGCCAGCAGCCTCTCAATTCTAGCACAAGAGACCCAGTACTTC